These T cell receptor beta chains were read from a single sample in a study of tumor-infiltrating lymphocytes in glioblastoma multiforme. TCRdb processed the multiplex PCR reads anew with MiXCR; each CDR3 protein has one entry. The table lists approximately 15,000 distinct CDR3 sequences, 70% to 75% of them singletons, with 40% to 55% in the top ten. The specimen was brain tumor tissue. The receptors here all came from a male donor with glioblastoma. The CDR3 runs from the conserved cysteine through the conserved F or W. Fields, in order: D gene, V gene, J gene, clone size, CDR3 DNA, CDR3 protein. A D gene is named only where the DNA matches it firmly. The size entry is marked missing in some rows and otherwise reads once, few, many or a size class.

d_call: TRBD2; v_call: TRBV28; j_call: TRBJ2-5; clone_size: many; cdr3_nt: TGTGCCACCACTCGAGGCGGGAGTCAGGAGACCCAGTACTTC; cdr3_aa: CATTRGGSQETQYF
d_call: .; v_call: TRBV11-2; j_call: TRBJ1-5; clone_size: .; cdr3_nt: TGTGCCAGCAGCTTACAGAGTAGCAATCAGCCCCAGCATTTT; cdr3_aa: CASSLQSSNQPQHF
d_call: TRBD1; v_call: TRBV29-1; j_call: TRBJ1-1; clone_size: .; cdr3_nt: TGCAGCGTTGCCCGGGACAGGGATTGGACTGAAGCTTTCTTT; cdr3_aa: CSVARDRDWTEAFF
d_call: .; v_call: TRBV6-1; j_call: TRBJ2-3; clone_size: .; cdr3_nt: TGTGCCACCTCTCAGAGGCCCACAGATACGCAGTATTTT; cdr3_aa: CATSQRPTDTQYF
d_call: .; v_call: TRBV29-1; j_call: TRBJ2-7; clone_size: .; cdr3_nt: TGCAGCGTTGGAATCGCCGGGACGGGGTCCTACAAGCAGTACTTC; cdr3_aa: CSVGIAGTGSYKQYF
d_call: TRBD2; v_call: TRBV11-3; j_call: TRBJ2-1; clone_size: few; cdr3_nt: TGTGCCAGCAGCTCCGCTAGCGGGGGGTACAATGAGCAGTTCTTC; cdr3_aa: CASSSASGGYNEQFF
d_call: TRBD2; v_call: TRBV7-9; j_call: TRBJ2-7; clone_size: .; cdr3_nt: TGTGCCAGCAGATCCACTAGCGGCCGACAGCCAAACAATGAGCAGTACTTC; cdr3_aa: CASRSTSGRQPNNEQYF
d_call: .; v_call: TRBV29-1; j_call: TRBJ1-2; clone_size: .; cdr3_nt: TGCGGCGTTGATCGGAATGGCTACGCCTTC; cdr3_aa: CGVDRNGYAF
d_call: .; v_call: TRBV7-9; j_call: TRBJ2-4; clone_size: .; cdr3_nt: TGTGCCGGTAGCCCCGGATGGGACCACATCCCTTACATTCAGTACTTC; cdr3_aa: CAGSPGWDHIPYIQYF
d_call: .; v_call: TRBV6-1; j_call: TRBJ1-1; clone_size: once; cdr3_nt: TGTGCCAGCAGTGAGGCCATGAACACTGAAGCTTTCTTT; cdr3_aa: CASSEAMNTEAFF
d_call: .; v_call: TRBV10-2; j_call: TRBJ1-1; clone_size: .; cdr3_nt: TGCGCCAGCAGTGTCCAGGGAAAGGGGACTGAAGCTTTCTTT; cdr3_aa: CASSVQGKGTEAFF
d_call: .; v_call: TRBV11-2; j_call: TRBJ2-1; clone_size: once; cdr3_nt: TGTACCAGCAGCTTAGATTTTGGGGTGCACAATGAGCAGTTCTTC; cdr3_aa: CTSSLDFGVHNEQFF
d_call: .; v_call: TRBV11-2; j_call: TRBJ2-7; clone_size: .; cdr3_nt: TGTGCCAGCAGCCCTCGGGAGACCTACGAGCAGTACTTC; cdr3_aa: CASSPRETYEQYF
d_call: TRBD1; v_call: TRBV11-2; j_call: TRBJ2-7; clone_size: .; cdr3_nt: TGTGCCAGCAGCCTTTCCAAAGACAGGGTATGGGAGCAGTATTTC; cdr3_aa: CASSLSKDRVWEQYF
d_call: .; v_call: TRBV18; j_call: TRBJ2-2; clone_size: .; cdr3_nt: TGTGCCAGCTCACCACCGTCGAAAAGCGGGGAGCTGTTTTTT; cdr3_aa: CASSPPSKSGELFF
d_call: TRBD2; v_call: TRBV29-1; j_call: TRBJ2-3; clone_size: medium-sized; cdr3_nt: TGCAGCGTTGAACTCGCGGGAGGGCCGAATACGCAGTATTTT; cdr3_aa: CSVELAGGPNTQYF